Listed here are 29 T cell receptor beta chains from one sample, sequenced in a study of T cells after yellow fever vaccination. TCRdb independently ran MiXCR on the 5' RACE reads; one entry per CDR3 protein. The sample has about 260,000 distinct CDR3 sequences, over 4.5% seen once; the top ten hold roughly 3.3%. This specimen consisted of CD4+ T cells sorted from PBMCs, obtained on the day of the yellow fever booster vaccination. The receptors were gathered from a man aged 18 to 29 who received the YFV17D yellow fever vaccine.

This clonotype was observed a handful of times. The chain uses TRBV4-3 and TRBJ1-4; 10 positions agree with TRBD1. CDR3 length equals 14 residues. The ends lost 4 bases at V and 6 bases at J; junction bases unmatched: 2. Germline lookup yields CDR1 LGHNA and CDR2 YSLEER. The CDR3 sequence is CASSPGTGDEKLFF. CDR3 bases: TGCGCCAGCAGCCCAGGGACAGGGGATGAAAAACTGTTTTTT.

This clonotype turned up a few times. V is TRBV9 and J is TRBJ2-5, with 7 nucleotides matching TRBD1. Trimming removed 4 bases from V and 2 bases from J; junction bases left unmatched: 5. This CDR3 has 14 amino acids. Per germline, CDR1 SGDLS and CDR2 YYNGEE. The CDR3 sequence is CASSRYRGQETQYF. The CDR3 bases are TGTGCCAGCAGCCGGTACAGGGGACAAGAGACCCAGTACTTC.

The sample holds a few counts of this clonotype. The chain recombines TRBV19 with TRBJ1-6; 8 nucleotides align to TRBD1. CDR3 length: 18 residues. Unmatched junction bases numbered 10, after V lost 4 bases and J lost 2 bases. The germline V gene has CDR1 LNHDA and CDR2 SQIVND (reference sequence). CDR3 in amino acids: CASSSARDRTTYNSPLHF. CDR3 DNA: TGTGCCAGTAGTAGTGCCCGGGACAGGACGACCTATAATTCACCCCTCCACTTT.

The genes are TRBV27 and TRBJ2-5, with D maybe TRBD1 (6 bases). Germline CDR1 and CDR2: MNHEY and SMNVEV (reference sequence). V lost 4 bases, J lost 7 bases, and 13 bases lay in between. The CDR3 is 13 amino acids. The CDR3 region is CASSSQGIGTQYF. CDR3 nucleotide sequence: TGTGCCAGCAGTTCACAGGGTATCGGGACCCAGTACTTC.

This clonotype was picked up a small number of times. This sequence joins TRBV4-2 and TRBJ2-1; TRBD2 matches at 7 bases. The germline gives CDR1 LGHNA, CDR2 YNFKEQ. Trimming took 4 bases from V and 7 from J; bases not matched to a gene: 10. CDR3 length equals 15 residues. The CDR3 loop reads CASSPFAGVVNEQFF. The CDR3, as DNA: TGTGCCAGCAGCCCCTTTGCGGGGGTGGTGAATGAGCAGTTCTTC.

Only a few counts were recorded for this clonotype. The rearrangement links TRBV12-3 or TRBV12-4 to TRBJ2-5; a weak D match, TRBD2 (7 bases). The V and J ends lost 3 bases and 4 bases respectively, with 12 bases between them. The CDR3 extends over 14 amino acids. CDR3 nucleotides: TGTGCCAGCAGTTTTGGGGGGGCCCGAGAGACCCAGTACTTC. Its translation is CASSFGGARETQYF.

This clonotype was detected ten times or more. The rearrangement uses TRBV2 and TRBJ2-3, with TRBD1 as a possible D gene (5 bases). Germline V gene data show CDR1 as SNHLY and CDR2 as FYNNEI. This CDR3 has 13 amino acids. Trimming took 7 bases from V and 4 from J, leaving 12 bases between them. The CDR3 DNA is TGTGCCAGCAAAGGCAGGGAAGCAGATACGCAGTATTTT. Residues: CASKGREADTQYF.

The V gene is TRBV6-6, the J gene TRBJ1-6; TRBD1 is a possible D gene (5 bases). Germline CDR1 is MNHNY and CDR2 is SVGAGI (reference sequence). V lost 5 bases and J 5 bases, leaving 16 bases between the germline ends. CDR3 length equals 16 residues. The CDR3 sequence is CASSRGAGSDNSPLHF. DNA of the CDR3: TGTGCCAGCAGTAGAGGGGCAGGGTCGGATAATTCACCCCTCCACTTT.

This clonotype has ten or more counts. The gene calls are TRBV3-1 and TRBJ2-3; D gene uncertain. Germline-derived CDR1 and CDR2 are LGHDT and YNNKEL (reference sequence). Trimming shortened V by 4 bases and J by 4 bases, and 12 bases separated the two germline ends. The length of the CDR3 is 14 residues. CDR3 coding DNA: TGTGCCAGCAGCCCCCTCGGGTTAGCAGATACGCAGTATTTT. It encodes CASSPLGLADTQYF.

The rearrangement joins TRBV5-1 to TRBJ2-7; TRBD2 might be the D (6 bases). CDR1 is SGHRS and CDR2 is YFSETQ in the germline V gene. The CDR3 covers 15 residues. DNA for the CDR3: TGCGCCATCAGCTTGGCCCCGGGACTGGCCTACGAGCAGTACGTC. Amino acids: CAISLAPGLAYEQYV.

This clonotype occurred many times. This chain links TRBV12-3 or TRBV12-4 with TRBJ1-2, with a possible D match to TRBD1 (6 bases). Between the trimmed V and J ends, which lost 6 bases and 4 bases, there was a span of 12 bases. This CDR3 has 13 amino acids. The CDR3 region is CASSNRESYGYTF. The CDR3, as DNA: TGTGCCAGCAGCAACAGGGAAAGCTATGGCTACACCTTC.

The gene calls are TRBV5-1 and TRBJ1-6; 7 bases are shared with TRBD1. Germline loops: CDR1 SGHRS, CDR2 YFSETQ. The V gene end was trimmed by 1 base and the J gene end by 8 bases; junction bases not matched to a gene: 6. The CDR3 runs 15 residues. The CDR3: CASSLQSGQYSPLHF. Written as DNA, the CDR3 is TGCGCCAGCAGCTTGCAATCGGGACAGTATTCACCCCTCCACTTT.

V is TRBV12-3 or TRBV12-4 and J is TRBJ1-4; D is possibly TRBD1 (5 bases). Between the trimmed V and J ends, which lost 8 bases and 0 bases, there was a span of 10 bases. The CDR3 is 14 residues long. The CDR3 protein is CASCGGATNEKLFF. CDR3 nucleotides: TGTGCCAGCTGTGGGGGTGCAACTAATGAAAAACTGTTTTTT.

This clonotype was counted many times. V and J are TRBV5-6 and TRBJ2-3; no definite D call. V shed 0 bases and J shed 2 bases, with 4 bases lying between them. The CDR3 runs 13 residues. Germline assignment: CDR1 SGHDT and CDR2 YYEEEE. The CDR3 sequence is CASSLEVTDTQYF. The CDR3 DNA is TGTGCCAGCAGCTTGGAGGTCACAGATACGCAGTATTTT.

The rearrangement joins TRBV6-5 to TRBJ2-1; the D gene is possibly TRBD1 (6 bases). CDR3 length: 16 residues. Trimming cost V 6 bases and J 0 bases, with 15 bases left between them. Germline lookup yields CDR1 MNHEY and CDR2 SVGAGI. CDR3 protein: CASRPQGQSSYNEQFF. In DNA, the CDR3 is TGTGCCAGCAGACCCCAAGGACAGAGCTCCTACAATGAGCAGTTCTTC.

This clonotype showed up many times. The rearrangement joins TRBV9 to TRBJ2-7, with 8 nucleotides matching TRBD2. CDR1 and CDR2 (germline): SGDLS, YYNGEE. This CDR3 has 16 residues. After removal of 0 bases from V and 0 bases from J, the junction contained 5 bases not matched to a gene. The CDR3 here is CASSVGGTSGSYEQYF. The CDR3 bases are TGTGCCAGCAGCGTAGGAGGCACTAGCGGCTCCTACGAGCAGTACTTC. Combining the CDR3 with reference TRBV9 and TRBJ2-7 gives the whole variable domain DSGVTQTPKHLITATGQRVTLRCSPRSGDLSVYWYQQSLDQGLQFLIQYYNGEERAKGNILERFSAQQFPDLHSELNLSSLELGDSALYFCASSVGGTSGSYEQYFGPGTRLTVT.

The CDR3 coding sequence is TGTGCCATCAGGGGGGACAGGGGCTACGAGCAGTACTTC. Protein: CAIRGDRGYEQYF. The chain joins TRBV10-3 to TRBJ2-7, with TRBD1 matching over 10 bases. V shed 6 bases, J shed 3 bases, and the junction held 2 bases outside the gene matches. CDR1 and CDR2 (germline): ENHRY, SYGVKD. The CDR3 is 13 residues long.

Ten or more counts support this clonotype. The chain combines TRBV20-1 with TRBJ2-3; the D gene could be TRBD1 or TRBD2 (5 bases each). CDR3 length: 15 amino acids. Looked up from germline, CDR1 is DFQATT and CDR2 is SNEGSKA (reference sequence). The ends were cut back, 1 base at V and 5 bases at J, with 16 bases in the middle. CDR3: CSARARDEGRDTQYF. In DNA, the CDR3 is TGCAGTGCTAGAGCCCGGGACGAAGGAAGAGATACGCAGTATTTT.

This clonotype was seen many times. The genes are TRBV6-5 and TRBJ1-2, with D unclear. This CDR3 is built from 13 residues. The V gene's germline CDR1 is MNHEY and CDR2 SVGAGI. V was cut by 0 bases and J by 5 bases, with 7 bases left in between. Here the CDR3 DNA reads TGTGCCAGCAGTTACTCGATTGGGTATGGCTACACCTTC. Amino acid sequence: CASSYSIGYGYTF.

With regard to this clonotype: Germline and junction disagree at one end, which may indicate a read error. The chain combines TRBV7-3 with TRBJ2-3, with 10 bases lining up with TRBD2. The CDR3 is made up of 13 amino acids. Germline CDR1 and CDR2: SGHTA and FQGTGA. The CDR3 is CASSLGLADKQYF. CDR3 sequence (DNA): TGTGCCAGCAGCTTAGGACTAGCGGATAAGCAGTATTTT.

This clonotype was picked up a small number of times. CDR3 in amino acids: CSAVGQGSTGELFF. The CDR3 DNA reads as TGCAGTGCCGTCGGACAGGGGTCGACCGGGGAGCTGTTTTTT. This chain joins TRBV20-1 and TRBJ2-2; 9 nucleotides agree with TRBD1. In germline, CDR1 is DFQATT, CDR2 SNEGSKA (reference sequence). CDR3 size: 14 residues. Trimming removed 6 bases from V and 5 bases from J; junction bases left unmatched: 7.

In its sample, this clonotype was seen many times. This chain joins TRBV25-1 and TRBJ1-1, with unresolved D. The CDR3 is made up of 15 amino acids. Germline assignment: CDR1 MGHDK and CDR2 SYGVNS. Trimming left V 4 bases short and J 0 bases short, with 12 bases between. CDR3 sequence: CASSGHSSMNTEAFF. The CDR3 DNA follows: TGTGCCAGCAGTGGCCACAGCTCCATGAACACTGAAGCTTTCTTT.

The chain uses TRBV2 and TRBJ2-3; TRBD2 aligns across 10 bases. V dropped 5 bases and J dropped 0; count of bases not matched to a gene: 8. Germline CDR1 and CDR2: SNHLY and FYNNEI. The CDR3 is 17 residues long. The CDR3 DNA sequence: TGTGCCAGCAGTCGCAGGACTAGCGGAGCTAGCACAGATACGCAGTATTTT. Protein product: CASSRRTSGASTDTQYF.

This clonotype was recorded many times. V and J are TRBV7-2 and TRBJ2-3; D is unclear. The V gene lost 3 bases and the J gene lost 4 bases, with 11 bases spanning the gap. The CDR3 length is 14 residues. CDR1 and CDR2 from the germline V gene are SGHTA and FQGNSA. For the CDR3, the DNA is TGTGCCAGCAGCTTCTCCACCGTTTCAGATACGCAGTATTTT. Translating it yields CASSFSTVSDTQYF.

This clonotype was counted between two and nine times. The V gene is TRBV5-1, the J gene TRBJ2-6, with D possibly being TRBD1 (6 bases). Germline V gene lookup returns CDR1 SGHRS and CDR2 YFSETQ. V dropped 3 bases and J dropped 0 bases, with 16 bases sitting between them. The CDR3 covers 18 residues. The CDR3 loop is CASSSRTDAISGANVLTF. As DNA, the CDR3 is TGCGCCAGCAGCTCCCGGACAGACGCCATCTCTGGGGCCAACGTCCTGACTTTC.

This clonotype has a handful of counts. The chain is built from TRBV5-5 and TRBJ2-5; 7 bases are a match to TRBD1. Germline lookup yields CDR1 SGHKS and CDR2 YYEKEE (reference sequence). The CDR3 is made up of 15 amino acids. The V gene end was trimmed by 2 bases and the J gene end by 4 bases; junction bases not matched to a gene: 8. The chain's CDR3 is CASSLPLQGSETQYF. CDR3 coding DNA: TGTGCCAGCAGCTTACCGTTACAGGGGTCAGAGACCCAGTACTTC.

This clonotype has ten or more counts. The chain joins TRBV5-1 to TRBJ2-5, with 9 positions matching TRBD2. Unmatched junction bases numbered 14, after V lost 4 bases and J lost 4 bases. From germline, CDR1 is SGHRS and CDR2 YFSETQ. This CDR3 contains 17 residues. In DNA form, the CDR3 reads TGCGCCAGCAGCCTTCTGGGCGGGGGGGTCGGAAGAGAGACCCAGTACTTC. Its protein is CASSLLGGGVGRETQYF.

The gene calls are TRBV7-2 and TRBJ2-1; D may be TRBD1 or TRBD2 (5 bases each). Germline V lookup: CDR1 SGHTA, CDR2 FQGNSA. This CDR3 has 14 residues. V was cut by 3 bases and J by 5 bases, with 11 bases left in between. The CDR3 sequence: CASSFRDLHNEQFF. In nucleotides, the CDR3 is TGTGCCAGCAGCTTCCGGGACCTTCACAATGAGCAGTTCTTC.

In this sample, this clonotype turned up many times. V gene TRBV27 combines with J gene TRBJ1-2; 7 bases are shared with TRBD1. The ends lost 2 bases at V and 4 bases at J; junction bases unmatched: 4. This CDR3 is built from 14 residues. Germline assignment: CDR1 MNHEY and CDR2 SMNVEV (reference sequence). CDR3 protein: CASSLKGASYGYTF. CDR3 bases: TGTGCCAGCAGTTTAAAGGGGGCAAGCTATGGCTACACCTTC.